This is a list of T cell receptor beta chains from one sample in a study of T cells expressing NK-cell markers. TCRdb reprocessed the 5' RACE reads; each CDR3 protein has one entry and no DNA is given. Its listing shows some 150,000 distinct CDR3 sequences. The sequenced material came from blood T cells: a sorted CD56 or NKG2C T cell subset, CD4+ or CD8+ T cells, or bulk PBMC T cells (not recorded which). The receptors stem from a woman between 50 and 59 years old in good health. Each CDR3 is given with its conserved first and last residue. The order of the fields is J gene, V gene, CDR3 protein.

TRBJ1-1,TRBV5-6,CASSLVWANTEAFF
TRBJ2-1,TRBV3-1,CASSPGTSGRGEQFF
TRBJ2-2,TRBV7-9,CASSERLAGGPPGELFF
TRBJ2-6,TRBV15,CATSRDRVFSGANVLTF
TRBJ2-3,TRBV29-1,CSVPSGTDGTQYF
TRBJ2-3,TRBV20-1,CSATTNSGSRTDTQYF
TRBJ1-4,TRBV25-1,CASSERGARVQGVVEKLFF
TRBJ2-1,TRBV20-1,CSARTAAGVHNEQFF
TRBJ2-7,TRBV30,CAWGAGGDEQYF
TRBJ1-1,TRBV30,CAWMAGGNTEAFF
TRBJ2-7,TRBV6-1,CATGLAGGYEQYF
TRBJ1-1,TRBV2,CASSEAHTYPRRTEAFF
TRBJ1-5,TRBV4-2,CASSTLDQPQHF
TRBJ2-5,TRBV24-1,CATSAGRRHQETQYF
TRBJ2-1,TRBV27,CASSLYGDEQFF
TRBJ2-2,TRBV7-9,CASSGYRIGAGELFF
TRBJ2-5,TRBV7-2,CASSHPRVGAGETQYF
TRBJ2-6,TRBV3-1,CASSPVGGGANVLTF
TRBJ2-5,TRBV2,CASSARTAQETQYF
TRBJ2-3,TRBV3-1,CASSSGLAGTTDTQYF
TRBJ2-3,TRBV3-1,CASRETEGADTQYF
TRBJ1-1,TRBV6-5,CASSYTGISEAFF
TRBJ2-3,TRBV7-6,CASSLTGADTQYF
TRBJ1-1,TRBV11-2,CASSLVDLTEAFF
TRBJ2-5,TRBV30,CAWRDTMAWETQYF
TRBJ2-7,TRBV9,CASSLGLAGGPHEQYF
TRBJ2-3,TRBV4-1,CASTSDMGTDTQYF
TRBJ2-1,TRBV27,CASSQREGYNEQFF
TRBJ2-2,TRBV20-1,CSARASWGQTGELFF
TRBJ2-1,TRBV10-2,CASSKGLGPNEQFF
TRBJ2-2,TRBV7-6,CASSFPGLAGQNTGELFF
TRBJ2-3,TRBV29-1,CSLSGTGDLDTQYF
TRBJ2-5,TRBV6-5,CASSYGGLAGGGETQYF
TRBJ1-3,TRBV13,CASSLGNSVGNTIYF
TRBJ2-3,TRBV10-3,CAISELSRPADTQYF
TRBJ2-5,TRBV6-5,CASSYSVRRETQYF
TRBJ1-2,TRBV20-1,CSAKRVMEGYGYTF
TRBJ1-6,TRBV27,CASSFYRTNSPLHF
TRBJ2-7,TRBV3-1,CASSQDLQYEQYF
TRBJ2-4,TRBV12-5,CASGLTTGAQNIQYF
TRBJ2-2,TRBV13,CASSLGLGERRELFF
TRBJ2-1,TRBV7-2,CASSLGYREDVLRYNEQFF
TRBJ2-3,TRBV7-3,CASSLGKVTDTQYF
TRBJ2-7,TRBV4-2,CASSQAGDEQYF
TRBJ2-2,TRBV6-2/TRBV6-3,CASSSSRDTNTGELFF
TRBJ1-5,TRBV29-1,CSVEDPGQPNQPQHF
TRBJ2-3,TRBV6-1,CASSERLAGLVPSTDTQYF
TRBJ2-1,TRBV7-8,CASSWGLADRASYNEQFF
TRBJ1-1,TRBV27,CASNAGLLNTEAFF
TRBJ2-1,TRBV15,CATSREGFGYNEQFF
TRBJ1-3,TRBV5-6,CASSSGAGVGNTIYF
TRBJ1-1,TRBV18,CASSPRGGDGNTEAFF
TRBJ2-2,TRBV7-9,CASSSNLPAGFPGELFF